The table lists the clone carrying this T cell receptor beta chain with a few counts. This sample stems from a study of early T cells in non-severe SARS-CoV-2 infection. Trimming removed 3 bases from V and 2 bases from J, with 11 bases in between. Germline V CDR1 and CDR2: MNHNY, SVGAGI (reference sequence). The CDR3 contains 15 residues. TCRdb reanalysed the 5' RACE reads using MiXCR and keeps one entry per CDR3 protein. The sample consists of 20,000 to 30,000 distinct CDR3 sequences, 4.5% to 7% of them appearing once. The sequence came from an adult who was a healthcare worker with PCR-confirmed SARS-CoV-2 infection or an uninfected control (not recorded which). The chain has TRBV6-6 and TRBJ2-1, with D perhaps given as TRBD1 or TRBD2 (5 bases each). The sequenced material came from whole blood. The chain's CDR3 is CASSYTGTPYNEQFF. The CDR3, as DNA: TGTGCCAGCAGTTATACCGGGACCCCCTACAATGAGCAGTTCTTC.